Following are 5 T cell receptor beta chains from one sample sequenced in a study of blood T cell repertoires in COVID-19. Assay: immunoSEQ multiplex PCR; the TCRdb copy retains only in-frame clones and omits some. The table lists about 120,000 clones, 84% of them singletons. Sequencing was performed on PBMCs or T cells enriched from blood (not recorded which). Receptors originate from a woman under 40 who had recovered from COVID-19.

The chain combines TRBV14 with TRBJ2-7; 9 nucleotides align to TRBD1. The CDR3 length is 17 residues. Trimming cost V 0 bases and J 5 bases; bases outside gene matches: 11. Germline CDR1 is SGHDN and CDR2 is FVKESK. CDR3 in amino acids: CASSQDPGQGPRNEQYF. For the CDR3, the DNA is TGTGCCAGCAGCCAAGACCCTGGACAGGGGCCCCGTAACGAGCAGTACTTC.

A note on this clone: The same CDR3 also results from other DNA sequences found in this sample. This chain joins TRBV9 and TRBJ1-4; perhaps TRBD1 as D (5 bases). V was cut by 0 bases and J by 0 bases, with 6 bases left in between. The CDR3 runs 15 residues. The germline V gene encodes CDR1 SGDLS and CDR2 YYNGEE. CDR3: CASSVAGATNEKLFF. The CDR3 nucleotides are TGTGCCAGCAGCGTAGCGGGGGCAACTAATGAAAAACTGTTTTTT.

V and J are TRBV6-5 and TRBJ1-3; possibly TRBD1 for D (6 bases). This CDR3 comprises 16 residues. Germline V lookup: CDR1 MNHEY, CDR2 SVGAGI. Trimming cost V 0 bases and J 0 bases, with 9 bases left between them. The CDR3 spells CASSYSTDSSGNTIYF. CDR3 sequence (DNA): TGTGCCAGCAGTTACTCGACGGACAGCTCTGGAAACACCATATATTTT.

This clone occurred a few times. The chain couples TRBV19 to TRBJ2-3; TRBD2 agrees at 7 bases. Germline loops: CDR1 LNHDA, CDR2 SQIVND (reference sequence). The CDR3 extends over 15 amino acids. V was clipped by 7 bases and J by 1 base; unmatched bases: 8. The CDR3, as DNA: TGTGCCAGTAACTCCCTGGCGGGAGGCACAGATACGCAGTATTTT. Translating gives CASNSLAGGTDTQYF.

The chain couples TRBV28 to TRBJ1-3; D call uncertain. CDR3 length: 15 amino acids. Deletions cut 0 bases from V and 0 bases from J, with 6 bases between. Germline V lookup: CDR1 MDHEN, CDR2 SYDVKM. The CDR3 here is CASSLWRSSGNTIYF. The CDR3 DNA sequence: TGTGCCAGCAGTTTATGGCGAAGCTCTGGAAACACCATATATTTT.